Many counts were recorded for the clone carrying this T cell receptor (beta chain). Two oligonucleotides, mixed equimolar, formed the beta constant-region primer covering TRBC1 and TRBC2. Nested alpha and beta constant-region primers with the SP2 primer drove four PCR rounds on ligated cDNA. TCRdb independently ran MiXCR on the UMI-ligation and nested PCR reads; one entry per CDR3 protein. The sample yields 100,000 or so distinct CDR3 sequences, approximately 6.5% seen once. The source of the sample is a study of naive and memory T cell subsets. CDR3 size: 14 residues. V lost 6 bases and J lost 8, with 14 bases in between.

The V gene is TRBV12-3 or TRBV12-4, the J gene TRBJ1-6; D not certain. The sequence came from a human donor in good health. Sequencing was performed on central memory CD4+ T cells from blood. In nucleotides, the CDR3 is TGTGCCAGCAGGGTCACCCATTCACATTCACCCCTCCACTTT. Its translation: CASRVTHSHSPLHF.